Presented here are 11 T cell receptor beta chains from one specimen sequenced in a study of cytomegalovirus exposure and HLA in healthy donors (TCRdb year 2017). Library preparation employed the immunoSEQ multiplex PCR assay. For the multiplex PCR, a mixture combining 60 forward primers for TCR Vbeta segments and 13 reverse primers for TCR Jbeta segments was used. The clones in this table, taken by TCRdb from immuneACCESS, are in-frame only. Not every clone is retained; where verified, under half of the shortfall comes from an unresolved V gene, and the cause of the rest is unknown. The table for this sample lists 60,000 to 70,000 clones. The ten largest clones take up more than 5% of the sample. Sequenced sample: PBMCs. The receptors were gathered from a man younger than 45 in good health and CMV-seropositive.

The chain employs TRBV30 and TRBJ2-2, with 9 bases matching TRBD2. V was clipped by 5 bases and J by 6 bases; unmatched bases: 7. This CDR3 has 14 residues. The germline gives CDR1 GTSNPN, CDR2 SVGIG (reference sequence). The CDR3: CAWSARGGPGELFF. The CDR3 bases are TGTGCCTGGTCTGCGCGGGGGGGCCCCGGGGAGCTGTTTTTT.

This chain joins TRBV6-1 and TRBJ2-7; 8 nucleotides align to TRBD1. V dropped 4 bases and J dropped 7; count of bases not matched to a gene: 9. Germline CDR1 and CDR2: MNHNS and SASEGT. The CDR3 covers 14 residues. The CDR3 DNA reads TGTGCCAGCAGTGGGGGGGCAGGGGGCTGGGAGCAGTACTTC. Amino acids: CASSGGAGGWEQYF.

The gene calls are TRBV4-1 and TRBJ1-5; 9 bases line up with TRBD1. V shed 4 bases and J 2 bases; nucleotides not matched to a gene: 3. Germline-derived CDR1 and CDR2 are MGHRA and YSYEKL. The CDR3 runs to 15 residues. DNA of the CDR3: TGCGCCAGCAGCCCTCGGACAGGGGGCAATCAGCCCCAGCATTTT. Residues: CASSPRTGGNQPQHF.

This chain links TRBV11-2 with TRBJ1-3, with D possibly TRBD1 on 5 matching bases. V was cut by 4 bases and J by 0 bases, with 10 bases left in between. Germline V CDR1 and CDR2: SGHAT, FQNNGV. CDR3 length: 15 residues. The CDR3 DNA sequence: TGTGCCAGCAGCTCACAGGAGCTCTCTGGAAACACCATATATTTT. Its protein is CASSSQELSGNTIYF.

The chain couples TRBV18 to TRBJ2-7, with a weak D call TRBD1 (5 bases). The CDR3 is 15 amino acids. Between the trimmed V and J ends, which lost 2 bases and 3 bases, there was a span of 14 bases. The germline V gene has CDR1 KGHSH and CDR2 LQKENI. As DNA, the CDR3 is TGTGCCAGCTCACCATTACAGGCGGCGAACTACGAGCAGTACTTC. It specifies CASSPLQAANYEQYF.

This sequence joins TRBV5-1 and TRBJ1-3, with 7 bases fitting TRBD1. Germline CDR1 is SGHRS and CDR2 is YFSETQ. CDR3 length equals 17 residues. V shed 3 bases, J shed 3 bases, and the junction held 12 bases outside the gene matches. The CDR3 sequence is CASSSDSPRQGGNTIYF. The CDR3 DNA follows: TGCGCCAGCAGCTCCGATTCCCCGCGACAGGGTGGAAACACCATATATTTT.

The CDR3 sequence: CASSLIGTQYF. The CDR3 DNA follows: TGCGCCAGCAGCTTAATCGGTACGCAGTATTTT. This chain joins TRBV5-1 and TRBJ2-3, with D uncertain. V gave up 2 bases and J gave up 8 bases, with 6 bases separating them. This CDR3 is built from 11 residues. The germline gives CDR1 SGHRS, CDR2 YFSETQ.

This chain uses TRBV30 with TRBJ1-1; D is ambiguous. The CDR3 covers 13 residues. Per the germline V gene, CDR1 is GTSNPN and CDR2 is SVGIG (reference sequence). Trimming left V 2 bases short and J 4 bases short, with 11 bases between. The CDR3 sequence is CAWSPGMGTEAFF. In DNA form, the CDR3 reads TGTGCCTGGAGTCCAGGCATGGGCACTGAAGCTTTCTTT. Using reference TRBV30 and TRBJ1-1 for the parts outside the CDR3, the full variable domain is SQTIHQWPATLVQPVGSPLSLECTVEGTSNPNLYWYRQAAGRGLQLLFYSVGIGQISSEVPQNLSASRPQDRQFILSSKKLLLSDSGFYLCAWSPGMGTEAFFGQGTRLTVV.

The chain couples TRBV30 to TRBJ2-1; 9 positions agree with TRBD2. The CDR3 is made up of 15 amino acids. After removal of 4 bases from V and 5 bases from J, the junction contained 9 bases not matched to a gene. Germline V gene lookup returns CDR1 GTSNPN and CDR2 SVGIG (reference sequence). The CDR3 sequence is CAWTWGREGHNEQFF. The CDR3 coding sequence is TGTGCCTGGACCTGGGGGCGGGAGGGTCACAATGAGCAGTTCTTC.

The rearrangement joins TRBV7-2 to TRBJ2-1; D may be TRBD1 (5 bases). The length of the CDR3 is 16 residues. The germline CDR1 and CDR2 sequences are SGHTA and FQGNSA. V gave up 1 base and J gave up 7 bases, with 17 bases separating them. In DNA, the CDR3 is TGTGCCAGCAGCTTAGGGGTAGTGGGGCATCGGAATGAGCAGTTCTTC. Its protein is CASSLGVVGHRNEQFF.

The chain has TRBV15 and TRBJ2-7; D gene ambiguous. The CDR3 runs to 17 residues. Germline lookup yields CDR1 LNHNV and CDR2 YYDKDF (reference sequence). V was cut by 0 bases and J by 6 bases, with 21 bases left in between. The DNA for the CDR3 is TGTGCCACCAGCAGAGATCGCGAGGTGTGCTACGAAGGCGAGCAGTACTTC. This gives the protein CATSRDREVCYEGEQYF.